Listed here are 25 T cell receptor beta chains from one sample, sequenced in a study of breast tumors, draining lymph nodes, adjacent tissues. TCRdb passed the multiplex PCR reads through MiXCR, listing each CDR3 protein once. The data contain some 10,000 distinct CDR3 sequences, about 48% of them singletons. The sample consisted of breast tumor tissue. The receptors were gathered from a female donor with breast cancer. Some clones in this sample may be carry-over from other donors' samples.

This clonotype was seen ten or more times. The J gene is TRBJ2-3, the V gene TRBV5-1; D gene unclear. The germline V gene encodes CDR1 SGHRS and CDR2 YFSETQ. Deletions cut 1 base from V and 4 bases from J, with 10 bases between. The CDR3 sequence is 14 residues long. The chain's CDR3 is CASSLIQVADTQYF. Written as DNA, the CDR3 is TGCGCCAGCAGCTTGATCCAGGTTGCAGATACGCAGTATTTT.

This clonotype was picked up many times. This may be a read error: a much more frequent sequence differs by one nucleotide. The V and J genes are TRBV6-4 and TRBJ1-2; tentatively, D is TRBD1 (6 bases). The V end was cut by 5 bases, the J end by 6 bases, with 7 bases between. This CDR3 is built from 11 residues. Per germline, CDR1 MRHNA and CDR2 SNTAGT. CDR3 coding DNA: TGTGCCAGCAGTCACAGGGATGGCTACACCTTC. It is translated as CASSHRDGYTF.

This clonotype was counted a few times. The chain recombines TRBV7-2 with TRBJ1-5; unclear D gene. From germline, CDR1 is SGHTA and CDR2 FQGNSA. Trimming removed 1 base at V and 3 bases at J, with 10 bases between. The CDR3 spans 15 residues. CDR3 in amino acids: CASSLVGSPNQPQHF. CDR3 bases: TGTGCCAGCAGCTTAGTGGGCAGCCCCAATCAGCCCCAGCATTTT.

This clonotype has at least ten counts. J is TRBJ2-2 and V is TRBV6-2 or TRBV6-3, with a weak D call TRBD1 (5 bases). V was trimmed by 5 bases and J by 0 bases, leaving 10 bases between them. The CDR3 extends over 15 amino acids. CDR1 MNHEY and CDR2 SVGEGT come from the germline V gene. The CDR3 region is CASSHLQANTGELFF. The CDR3 DNA sequence: TGTGCCAGCAGTCACTTACAGGCGAACACCGGGGAGCTGTTTTTT.

This clonotype was recorded at least ten times. The CDR3 reads CASSMYSGASYEQYF. The CDR3 nucleotides read TGTGCCAGCAGCATGTATAGCGGGGCTTCCTACGAGCAGTACTTC. This chain connects TRBV7-2 to TRBJ2-7; 8 bases map to TRBD2. Trimming took 5 bases from V and 1 from J; bases not matched to a gene: 7. CDR1 and CDR2 (germline): SGHTA, FQGNSA. The CDR3 length is 15 residues. Full variable domain (rest looked up from reference TRBV7-2 and TRBJ2-7): GAGVSQSPSNKVTEKGKDVELRCDPISGHTALYWYRQSLGQGLEFLIYFQGNSAPDKSGLPSDRFSAERTGGSVSTLTIQRTQQEDSAVYLCASSMYSGASYEQYFGPGTRLTVT.

The sample holds a few counts of this clonotype. The chain links TRBV20-1 to TRBJ2-1, with D possibly matching TRBD2 (6 bases). The V and J ends lost 4 bases and 10 bases respectively, with 23 bases between them. Germline V CDR1 and CDR2: DFQATT, SNEGSKA (reference sequence). The CDR3 length is 15 residues. CDR3 sequence: CSATDIRRGQGEQFF. Here the CDR3 DNA reads TGCAGTGCTACAGATATTAGGCGGGGCCAGGGCGAGCAGTTCTTC.

The V and J genes are TRBV7-9 and TRBJ2-7; D ambiguous. The CDR3 covers 12 residues. With 0 bases removed from V and 5 bases from J, the gap between germline ends came to 5 bases. Germline V gives CDR1 SEHNR, CDR2 FQNEAQ (reference sequence). The DNA of the CDR3 is TGTGCCAGCAGCTTAGCGTCAAACGAGCAGTACTTC. Amino acid sequence: CASSLASNEQYF.

The CDR3 DNA reads TGTGCCAGCAGCTTAGTGGGGGGTGGAAACACCATATATTTT. This codes for CASSLVGGGNTIYF. The genes are TRBV7-8 and TRBJ1-3; D might be TRBD1 (5 bases). The CDR3 length is 14 residues. Trimming shortened V by 1 base and J by 3 bases, and 7 bases separated the two germline ends. Germline V gene sequence: CDR1 SGHVS, CDR2 FQNEAQ.

Notes on this clonotype: One end of the junction is discordant with germline, which a read error may explain. The chain joins TRBV2 to TRBJ2-7, with 11 bases aligning to TRBD2. Germline CDR1 is SNHLY and CDR2 is FYNNEI. The CDR3 has 14 amino acids. The CDR3 DNA reads TGTGCCAGCAGGGGGACTAGCGGCTCCTACAAGCAGTACTTC. It codes for CASRGTSGSYKQYF.

The chain couples TRBV19 to TRBJ1-6; D may be TRBD1 (5 bases). The CDR3 consists of 14 residues. V was trimmed by 6 bases and J by 7 bases, leaving 13 bases between them. CDR1 and CDR2 from the germline V gene are LNHDA and SQIVND (reference sequence). Written as DNA, the CDR3 is TGTGCCAGTAGCCCGTCCCAGGGAAATTCACCCCTCCACTTT. Its protein is CASSPSQGNSPLHF.

This clonotype has only one observation. V and J are TRBV5-1 and TRBJ2-3; perhaps TRBD2 as D (5 bases). Germline-derived CDR1 and CDR2 are SGHRS and YFSETQ. V was cut by 1 base and J by 0 bases, with 18 bases left in between. There are 18 residues in the CDR3. The CDR3 sequence is CASSLSGSRHPSTDTQYF. CDR3 DNA sequence: TGCGCCAGCAGCTTGTCGGGGAGCCGCCACCCTAGCACAGATACGCAGTATTTT.

This chain connects TRBV20-1 to TRBJ2-7; tentatively, D is TRBD1 or TRBD2 (7 bases each). The V and J ends lost 0 bases and 5 bases respectively, with 17 bases between them. This CDR3 is built from 15 residues. Germline V gene sequence: CDR1 DFQATT, CDR2 SNEGSKA (reference sequence). CDR3 DNA: TGCAGTGCTAGAGATCAGGGGGGAGGGCCCCACGAGCAGTACTTC. It encodes CSARDQGGGPHEQYF.

This chain joins TRBV19 and TRBJ1-6, with D tentatively TRBD1 (5 bases). V lost 3 bases to trimming and J lost 11 bases, with 11 bases between them. The CDR3 is made up of 13 amino acids. Germline V CDR1 and CDR2: LNHDA, SQIVND (reference sequence). The CDR3 sequence: CASSMQGSAPLHF. Here the CDR3 DNA reads TGTGCCAGTAGTATGCAGGGTAGTGCACCCCTCCACTTT. The variable domain in full, completed from reference TRBV19 and TRBJ1-6, reads DGGITQSPKYLFRKEGQNVTLSCEQNLNHDAMYWYRQDPGQGLRLIYYSQIVNDFQKGDIAEGYSVSREKKESFPLTVTSAQKNPTAFYLCASSMQGSAPLHFGNGTRLTVT.

This clonotype was picked up a small number of times. V gene TRBV4-3 combines with J gene TRBJ2-7, with 9 nucleotides matching TRBD2. The length of the CDR3 is 16 residues. With 0 bases clipped from V and 3 bases from J, the junction kept 6 bases outside the gene matches. Per the germline V gene, CDR1 is LGHNA and CDR2 is YSLEER. The DNA of the CDR3 is TGCGCCAGCAGCCAAGATCCTAGCGGGACCTACTACGAGCAGTACTTC. The encoded protein is CASSQDPSGTYYEQYF.

The chain employs TRBV7-9 and TRBJ2-3; 10 bases align to TRBD2. The CDR3 has 16 amino acids. Per germline, CDR1 SEHNR and CDR2 FQNEAQ (reference sequence). The J segment lost 1 base and the V segment lost 1 base, leaving 2 bases of the junction unmatched. CDR3 DNA: TGTGCCAGCAGCTTAGACCTAGCGGGGGGCACAGATACGCAGTATTTT. Residues: CASSLDLAGGTDTQYF.

In its sample, this clonotype was seen a few times. The junction departs from germline at one end; a sequencing error may be responsible. This chain joins TRBV7-9 and TRBJ1-4; possible D gene TRBD1, 6 bases. Germline V gene lookup returns CDR1 SEHNR and CDR2 FQNEAQ (reference sequence). The CDR3 is 15 residues long. In nucleotides, the CDR3 is TGTGCCAGCAGCTTAGGGGGGCAGGGAGATGAAAGACTGGTTTTT. Encoded protein: CASSLGGQGDERLVF. The variable domain in full, completed from reference TRBV7-9 and TRBJ1-4, reads DTGVSQNPRHKITKRGQNVTFRCDPISEHNRLYWYRQTLGQGPEFLTYFQNEAQLEKSRLLSDRFSAERPKGSFSTLEIQRTEQGDSAMYLCASSLGGQGDERLVFGSGTQLSVL.

This clonotype was recorded at least ten times. The chain carries TRBV6-5 and TRBJ1-2; no firm D call. The CDR3 sequence is 15 residues long. Trimming took 4 bases from V and 7 from J, leaving 19 bases between them. CDR1 and CDR2 from the germline V gene are MNHEY and SVGAGI. The CDR3 coding sequence is TGTGCCAGCAGTTCGCCCCCGGGTAGCGTTGGTGGCTACACCTTC. It encodes CASSSPPGSVGGYTF.

This clonotype was seen many times. CDR3 protein: CASSKTVAGTEAFF. CDR3 DNA: TGTGCCAGCAGTAAGACAGTGGCAGGGACTGAAGCTTTCTTT. This rearrangement joins TRBV2 to TRBJ1-1, with a weak D call TRBD1 (5 bases). The CDR3 runs 14 residues. V was shortened by 5 bases and J by 5 bases, with 15 bases between the two germline ends. The germline V gene encodes CDR1 SNHLY and CDR2 FYNNEI. Filled out from reference TRBV2 and TRBJ1-1, the complete variable domain reads EPEVTQTPSHQVTQMGQEVILRCVPISNHLYFYWYRQILGQKVEFLVSFYNNEISEKSEIFDDQFSVERPDGSNFTLKIRSTKLEDSAMYFCASSKTVAGTEAFFGQGTRLTVV.

On this clonotype itself: A clone one base away is much larger, so this may be a read error. The chain combines TRBV12-3 or TRBV12-4 with TRBJ2-7, with TRBD2 identical over 9 bases. CDR3 length: 13 residues. Germline trimming cut 3 bases from V and 6 bases from J; bases unmatched to any gene: 3. The CDR3 sequence: CASSFSSGAEQYF. CDR3 nucleotides: TGTGCCAGCAGTTTCTCTAGCGGGGCCGAGCAGTACTTC.

This clonotype was seen only a few times. J is TRBJ2-1 and V is TRBV9; a possible D gene is TRBD1 (6 bases). The germline CDR1 and CDR2 sequences are SGDLS and YYNGEE. CDR3 length: 15 residues. Trimming took off 0 bases at V and 2 bases at J, with 9 bases between the two ends. CDR3 bases: TGTGCCAGCAGCGTAGACGGGACACCCTACAATGAGCAGTTCTTC. Protein sequence: CASSVDGTPYNEQFF.

About this clonotype itself: At one boundary the junction diverges from the germline segment, which might be a read error. V usage is TRBV5-1 and J usage is TRBJ2-7, with TRBD2 as a possible D gene (5 bases). Germline V gene data show CDR1 as SGHRS and CDR2 as YFSETQ. The length of the CDR3 is 14 residues. The CDR3 DNA reads TGCGCCAGCAGCTCTCCGGGAAGCTCCTACGGGCAGTACTTC. Translating gives CASSSPGSSYGQYF.

V is TRBV11-2 and J is TRBJ2-7; a possible D gene is TRBD2 (5 bases). The germline V gene has CDR1 SGHAT and CDR2 FQNNGV. With 2 bases removed from V and 2 bases from J, the gap between germline ends came to 10 bases. The CDR3 consists of 14 residues. CDR3 coding DNA: TGTGCCAGCAGCTTAAATCCAGCGGCCTACGAGCAGTACTTC. Protein: CASSLNPAAYEQYF.

The count of this clonotype is one. This sequence joins TRBV20-1 and TRBJ2-5, with TRBD2 matching 9 bases. With V trimmed by 3 bases and J by 5 bases, 10 bases remained unmatched. Germline CDR1 and CDR2: DFQATT and SNEGSKA (reference sequence). The CDR3 totals 15 residues. The CDR3 DNA is TGCAGTGCTAGGGGGACTAGCTTCGATCTCGAGACCCAGTACTTC. Translating it yields CSARGTSFDLETQYF.

This chain uses TRBV20-1 with TRBJ2-1; D possibly corresponds to TRBD2 (5 bases). Germline V CDR1 and CDR2: DFQATT, SNEGSKA (reference sequence). V lost 5 bases to trimming and J lost 9 bases, with 23 bases between them. The CDR3 runs to 15 residues. The CDR3 DNA sequence: TGCAGTGCTCGCCCACTAGGCGACTCATCGGGTGAGCAGTTCTTC. Protein sequence: CSARPLGDSSGEQFF.

This clonotype was counted many times. The chain combines TRBV2 with TRBJ2-5, with D perhaps matching TRBD2 (5 bases). The CDR3 has 18 residues. CDR1 SNHLY and CDR2 FYNNEI come from the germline V gene. The V end was cut by 0 bases, the J end by 2 bases, with 19 bases between. CDR3 amino acids: CASSEAPVGAFLQETQYF. CDR3 bases: TGTGCCAGCAGTGAAGCTCCGGTGGGAGCCTTCCTTCAAGAGACCCAGTACTTC.